The entry that follows covers one T cell receptor beta chain sequence. The protocol was immunoSEQ multiplex PCR, while the TCRdb copy is restricted to in-frame clones and leaves out a portion. The sample carries 20,000 to 25,000 clones, roughly two fifths recorded once. The data belong to a study of graft-versus-host responses after intestinal transplantation. Study-wide background: All of the recipients had induction that used anti-thymocyte globulin, then tacrolimus and steroids for around 3 years.

This CDR3 has 13 amino acids. Responders that carried the CFSE label, about 200,000 of them, were plated with about 200,000 irradiated, violet-dye-labeled stimulator cells. The sample consisted of alloreactive CD8+ T cells from a mixed lymphocyte reaction culture, taken before transplantation. Subset described: CFSE-low proliferating T cells sorted from approximately six-day pre-transplant mixed lymphocyte reaction (GvH or HvG direction). The chain recombines TRBV21-1 with TRBJ1-5. TRBV21-1 is described as a pseudogene. The source is a human patient who was an organ donor for intestinal transplantation. This CDR3 reads CASNRNLGEPQHF. The CDR3 DNA reads TGTGCCAGCAATCGAAACCTAGGCGAGCCCCAGCATTTT.